These 6 T cell receptor beta chains came from one sample sequenced in a study of Graves' ophthalmopathy and Graves' hyperthyroidism. RNA transcripts provided the template for amplifying TCR beta CDR3 regions. HTBI-primed RT-PCR formed the first round, and a multiplex PCR formed the second. TCRdb re-analysed the multiplex PCR reads in MiXCR, keeping a single row per CDR3 protein. The sample holds 230,000 or so distinct CDR3 sequences; around 45% are singletons and the top ten take roughly half. The material sequenced was peripheral blood. The origin of the receptors is an adult man with Graves' ophthalmopathy.

This chain uses TRBV20-1 with TRBJ1-2; D may be TRBD1 (5 bases). V gave up 3 bases and J gave up 0 bases, with 11 bases separating them. This CDR3 contains 14 residues. CDR1 DFQATT and CDR2 SNEGSKA come from the germline V gene (reference sequence). CDR3 sequence (DNA): TGCAGTGCTAGGGGACCGACTTCTAACTATGGCTACACCTTC. Amino acids: CSARGPTSNYGYTF.

CDR3 sequence (DNA): TGCGCCAGCAGCCAAGATCACCAGGGGGCCTACGAGCAGTACTTC. The encoded protein is CASSQDHQGAYEQYF. V is TRBV4-1 and J is TRBJ2-7, with 7 bases lining up with TRBD1. Germline assignment: CDR1 MGHRA and CDR2 YSYEKL. V dropped 0 bases and J dropped 2; count of bases not matched to a gene: 4. The CDR3 contains 15 residues.

There are many counts of this clonotype. The CDR3, as DNA: TGCGCCAGCAAGGTAGCCCCAGGCTACAATCAGCCCCAGCATTTT. The encoded protein is CASKVAPGYNQPQHF. The chain recombines TRBV5-1 with TRBJ1-5, with unresolved D. The germline V gene encodes CDR1 SGHRS and CDR2 YFSETQ. V dropped 6 bases and J dropped 3 bases, with 16 bases sitting between them. This CDR3 has 15 residues.

This CDR3 is CASSPGQGEYEQYF. In DNA form, the CDR3 reads TGTGCCAGCAGTCCGGGACAGGGGGAATACGAGCAGTACTTC. V is TRBV7-9 and J is TRBJ2-7; 11 bases match TRBD1. The germline gives CDR1 SEHNR, CDR2 FQNEAQ (reference sequence). Germline trimming cut 6 bases from V and 4 bases from J; bases unmatched to any gene: 5. This CDR3 is 14 amino acids long.

This clonotype showed up just a few times. This chain links TRBV2 with TRBJ1-5, with D uncertain. CDR3 length: 12 amino acids. V was clipped by 4 bases and J by 4 bases, with 5 bases between them. Germline V lookup: CDR1 SNHLY, CDR2 FYNNEI. The CDR3 spells CASSGGNQPQHF. The CDR3 bases are TGTGCCAGCAGTGGTGGGAATCAGCCCCAGCATTTT.

This clonotype was seen more than once but under ten times. The gene calls are TRBV10-1 and TRBJ1-1, with 8 nucleotides matching TRBD1. With 4 bases clipped from V and 1 base from J, the junction kept 5 bases outside the gene matches. The CDR3 is made up of 15 amino acids. From germline, CDR1 is WNHNN and CDR2 SYGVQD (reference sequence). CDR3 in DNA: TGCGCCAGCAGTGGGACCGGGACAGGGAACACTGAAGCTTTCTTT. Its protein product is CASSGTGTGNTEAFF.